The TCR beta chain under discussion was sequenced for a study of CD8+ T cells in alopecia areata. At the level of the study: Treated patients were dosed with oral tofacitinib, taking 5 to 10 mg twice daily.

Of note for this clone: The antigen remains unidentified.

Trimming stripped 0 bases from V and 9 bases from J, with 12 bases between. The germline gives CDR1 LGHNA, CDR2 YSLEER. The CDR3 is 14 residues long. The treatment: oral pan-JAK inhibitor, 5-10 mg twice daily. Sampling of alopecia areata patients yielded lesional scalp punch biopsies as well as peripheral blood. Reverse transcribed after extraction, RNA yielded cDNA as the sequencing template. Sequencing used immunoSEQ multiplex PCR; TCRdb keeps in-frame clones, though not all of them. This sample has approximately 180,000 clones; roughly 50% occur once, and the top ten carry 11%. Regarding the study as a whole: For lesional scalp, especially alopecia totalis/universalis, clonality was higher than in normal scalp. Scalp and blood samples kept many expanded lesional clones throughout tofacitinib.

The chain recombines TRBV4-3 with TRBJ2-1, with D possibly being TRBD2 (6 bases). The specimen comprised CD8+ T cells sorted from blood, sampled at week 24, from a patient treated with tofacitinib. The clonotype comes from a human donor with alopecia areata. The CDR3 here is CASSQDRTTGEQFF. The CDR3 nucleotides read TGCGCCAGCAGCCAAGATAGGACTACTGGTGAGCAGTTCTTC.